A selection of T cell receptor beta chains follows, all from one sample in a study of beta chain features in type 1 diabetes. The data were produced by immunoSEQ multiplex PCR, yet TCRdb's version contains in-frame clones alone and is incomplete. The table lists nearly 700,000 clones, around 15% of them singletons, with approximately 0.021% in the top ten. Material: naive CD4+ T cells from blood. The source is a man younger than 35 with type 1 diabetes. The CDR3 runs from the conserved cysteine through the conserved F or W. A D gene is named only where the DNA matches it firmly. A clone size is listed for some rows: how often the clone was seen (once, few, many), or a class if it is expanded.

clone_size	v_call	j_call	d_call	cdr3_nt	cdr3_aa
few	TRBV29-1	TRBJ2-4	.	TGCAGCGTTGTGAAGGAGATCATTCAGTACTTC	CSVVKEIIQYF
few	TRBV25-1	TRBJ2-1	.	TGTGCCACCCAGAAGGGTGGAGCCGGTGAGCAGTTCTTC	CATQKGGAGEQFF
few	TRBV4-1	TRBJ1-1	.	TGCGCCAGCAGCCAAGCTACGACGGTGAACACTGAAGCTTTCTTT	CASSQATTVNTEAFF
.	TRBV5-4	TRBJ2-1	TRBD2	TGTGCCAGCAGCCGGAAGGCGGGGGATCCAAAGTCCTACAATGAGCAGTTCTTC	CASSRKAGDPKSYNEQFF
.	TRBV5-4	TRBJ1-1	.	TGTGCCAGCAGCGCCTCCGAGATTAACACTGAAGCTTTCTTT	CASSASEINTEAFF
.	TRBV6-5	TRBJ1-4	.	TGTGCCAGCAGGAGTGGGGCAACGATCGAAAAACTGTTTTTT	CASRSGATIEKLFF
.	TRBV7-2	TRBJ1-1	.	TGTGCCAGCAGCTTCGGGCGTTCGAACACTGAAGCTTTCTTT	CASSFGRSNTEAFF
few	TRBV14	TRBJ2-5	TRBD2	TGTGCCAGCAGCCCCCCGCTAGCGGGGGTGGAGACCCAGTACTTC	CASSPPLAGVETQYF
few	TRBV18	TRBJ2-3	.	TGTGCCAGCTCACCACCGTCGCGTTTAGATACGCAGTATTTT	CASSPPSRLDTQYF
.	TRBV5-1	TRBJ2-5	TRBD1	TGCGCCAGCAGCGCCGGGACAGGGGACGGGACCCAGTACTTC	CASSAGTGDGTQYF
few	TRBV7-9	TRBJ2-5	.	TGTGCCAGCAGCTTAGAGGTCATCCAAGAGACCCAGTACTTC	CASSLEVIQETQYF
few	TRBV18	TRBJ2-1	.	TGTGCCAGCTCACCGAGCGTGACTTACAATGAGCAGTTCTTC	CASSPSVTYNEQFF
few	TRBV2	TRBJ2-3	.	TGTGCCAGCAGTGTAGACAGTAGCACAGATACGCAGTATTTT	CASSVDSSTDTQYF
few	TRBV5-6	TRBJ2-3	TRBD2	TGTGCCAGCAGCTGGGGACTAGCGGGGTCTGATACGCAGTATTTT	CASSWGLAGSDTQYF
.	TRBV27	TRBJ1-1	.	TGTGCCAGCAGGCGACACGGGGGGAACACTGAAGCTTTCTTT	CASRRHGGNTEAFF
few	TRBV11-1	TRBJ2-7	.	TGTGCCAGCAGCTTCTCCGTGCCCTCAAACGAGCAGTACTTC	CASSFSVPSNEQYF
few	TRBV10-3	TRBJ2-5	TRBD1	TGTGCCATCAACGACAGGGGCCAAGAGACCCAGTACTTC	CAINDRGQETQYF
.	TRBV6-1	TRBJ1-2	.	TGTGCCAGCAGTGATGAGATGAACTATGGCTACACCTTC	CASSDEMNYGYTF
.	TRBV10-3	TRBJ2-2	.	TGTGCCATGAAGGAGACAGTGAACACCGGGGAGCTGTTTTTT	CAMKETVNTGELFF
few	TRBV6-5	TRBJ1-2	.	TGTGCCAGCAGAGCCACAGGGTCGGGTGGCTACACCTTC	CASRATGSGGYTF
few	TRBV9	TRBJ2-6	.	TGTGCCAGCAGCCCGAGCCTCCACATCTCTGGGGCCAACGTCCTGACTTTC	CASSPSLHISGANVLTF
few	TRBV13	TRBJ1-1	TRBD1	TGTGCCAGCAGCTGGGACAGGGGCACTGAAGCTTTCTTT	CASSWDRGTEAFF
.	TRBV6-5	TRBJ1-2	TRBD1	TGTGCCAGCAGACTCGCGGAGGGACAGAACTATGGCTACACCTTC	CASRLAEGQNYGYTF
few	TRBV18	TRBJ1-5	TRBD1	TGTGCCAGCTCAAGGGGACAGAATTTGGAGCCCCAGCATTTT	CASSRGQNLEPQHF
.	TRBV6-1	TRBJ2-1	.	TGTGCCAGCAGGTACAATGAGCAGTTCTTC	CASRYNEQFF
few	TRBV14	TRBJ2-7	.	TGTGCCAGCAGCCAAGCCGGCAGGACCTACGAGCAGTACTTC	CASSQAGRTYEQYF
.	TRBV5-1	TRBJ2-5	TRBD1	TGCGCCAGCAGCGGGGACAGCCTCTACCAAGAGACCCAGTACTTC	CASSGDSLYQETQYF
few	TRBV6-6	TRBJ2-1	TRBD1	TGTGCCAGCAGTTACGGGACAGTATACAATGAGCAGTTCTTC	CASSYGTVYNEQFF
once	TRBV7-2	TRBJ1-5	.	TGTGCCAGCAGCTCAGGAACCCAACAGGGAAGTGATCAGCCCCAGCATTTT	CASSSGTQQGSDQPQHF
.	TRBV7-2	TRBJ2-5	TRBD2	TGTGCCAGCAGCCCTGGACTAGCGGGGATCAGTGACTTC	CASSPGLAGISDF
few	TRBV14	TRBJ1-6	.	TGTGCCAGCAGCCAAGTAAGCGGGGCGGTAAATTCACCCCTCCACTTT	CASSQVSGAVNSPLHF
.	TRBV5-1	TRBJ2-2	.	TGCGCCAGCAGCTTGGGTGTCTGGGACGGGGAGCTGTTTTTT	CASSLGVWDGELFF
.	TRBV4-1	TRBJ2-5	.	TGCGCCAGCAGCCAAGACCCCAACAGGGAAGGCCAGGAGACCCAGTACTTC	CASSQDPNREGQETQYF
few	TRBV19	TRBJ1-5	.	TGTGCCAGTAGCCCCCTGGGCCAAGGTAGCAATCAGCCCCAGCATTTT	CASSPLGQGSNQPQHF
.	TRBV27	TRBJ2-3	.	TGTGCCAGCCACTTGGGAGACACTAGCACAGATACGCAGTATTTT	CASHLGDTSTDTQYF